A selection of T cell receptor beta chains follows, all from one sample in a study of follicular helper T cells after annual influenza vaccination. Produced via immunoSEQ multiplex PCR; TCRdb's table is partial and in-frame only. The sample gives about 9,800 clones, around 82% of which show up once; around 0.37% is in the top ten. The specimen was CXCR5- memory CD4+ T cells sorted from blood, collected 7 days after influenza vaccination. The source of these receptors is an adult who received the influenza vaccine. CDR3s include the opening cysteine and the closing phenylalanine or tryptophan.

J gene | V gene | CDR3 protein
- | TRBV6-6 | CASSRRGRSYEQYF
TRBJ2-3 | TRBV7-9 | CASSYPGLAGSTDTQYF
TRBJ2-3 | TRBV5-1 | CASNSGERIDTQYF
TRBJ2-5 | TRBV9 | CASSVVSSGETTQYF
TRBJ1-4 | TRBV4-2 | CASSQDHGGQNEKLFF
TRBJ1-6 | TRBV5-1 | CASSSTGGRSSYNSPLHF
TRBJ1-2 | TRBV18 | CASSQAIKVQDNYGYTF
TRBJ1-3 | TRBV7-9 | CASSQDRSFGNTIYF
TRBJ2-2 | TRBV5-4 | CASSQQAGGITGELFF
TRBJ1-4 | TRBV6-1 | CASGRLRGEKLFF
TRBJ1-6 | TRBV28 | CASSLSGHTGSPLHF
TRBJ2-2 | TRBV14 | CASSQDVGSATSTGELFF
TRBJ2-7 | TRBV5-4 | CASSLGTGGYYEQYF
TRBJ1-1 | TRBV7-9 | CASSLKDSYTEAFF
TRBJ2-2 | TRBV7-2 | CASSFRLAGLTGELFF
TRBJ1-2 | TRBV2 | CASSGRTYGYTF
TRBJ1-2 | TRBV6-5 | CASSSVDSYGYTF
TRBJ2-7 | TRBV6-1 | CASSGPGSHQPYEQYF
TRBJ2-1 | TRBV5-1 | CASSWQGGDEQFF
TRBJ2-7 | TRBV7-9 | CASSFDRAPSYEQYF
TRBJ2-7 | TRBV6-5 | CASSYSWDRAAYEQYF
TRBJ1-3 | TRBV27 | CASSLSGGFPLSSGNTIYF
TRBJ1-2 | TRBV9 | CASSAGQYGYTF
TRBJ1-2 | TRBV19 | CASRSSQGALYGYTF
TRBJ1-1 | TRBV29-1 | CSVAFRVVSTEAFF
TRBJ1-4 | TRBV7-2 | CASSLLGVNEKLFF
TRBJ2-1 | TRBV7-3 | CASSRSSYNEQFF
TRBJ2-3 | TRBV11-2 | CVSSSLTDTQYF
TRBJ2-7 | TRBV15 | CATSRDRSGYEQYF
TRBJ1-3 | TRBV18 | CASSPPNSGNTIYF
TRBJ1-2 | TRBV11-2 | CASSLVGTGGAGYGYTF
TRBJ2-7 | TRBV21-1 | CASSNSPRKQIVIYEQYF
TRBJ2-3 | TRBV9 | CASSPGLHGGTQYF
TRBJ1-2 | TRBV9 | CASSVEPGSGYTF
TRBJ2-1 | TRBV4-1 | CASSQARRGGLYNEQFF
TRBJ1-2 | TRBV19 | CASSRGANYGYTF
TRBJ2-5 | TRBV11-3 | CASSTRGGAQYF
TRBJ2-7 | TRBV2 | CASRTGTSRNEQYF
TRBJ2-1 | TRBV10-3 | CAISSGGPYNEQFF
TRBJ2-5 | TRBV9 | CASSVGATEGGKETQYF